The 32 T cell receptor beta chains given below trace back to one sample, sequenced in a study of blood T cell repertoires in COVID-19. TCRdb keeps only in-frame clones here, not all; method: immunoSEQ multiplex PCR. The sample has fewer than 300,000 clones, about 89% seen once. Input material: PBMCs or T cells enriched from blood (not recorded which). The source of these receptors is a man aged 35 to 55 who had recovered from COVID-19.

The CDR3 DNA reads TGTGCCAGTAGTATAGCAGGGACAGCTGCAGATACGCAGTATTTT. Its protein is CASSIAGTAADTQYF. The chain is built from TRBV19 and TRBJ2-3; 7 nucleotides match TRBD1. CDR1 and CDR2 from the germline V gene are LNHDA and SQIVND (reference sequence). J gave up 4 bases and V 1 base, and 5 bases lay outside the gene matches. The CDR3 extends over 15 amino acids.

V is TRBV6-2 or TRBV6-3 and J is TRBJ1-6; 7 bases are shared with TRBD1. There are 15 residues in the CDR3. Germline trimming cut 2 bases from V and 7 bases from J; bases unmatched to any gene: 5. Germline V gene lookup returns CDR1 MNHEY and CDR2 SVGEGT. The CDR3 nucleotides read TGTGCCAGCAGTTACCGAGGACAGGTGAATTCACCCCTCCACTTT. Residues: CASSYRGQVNSPLHF.

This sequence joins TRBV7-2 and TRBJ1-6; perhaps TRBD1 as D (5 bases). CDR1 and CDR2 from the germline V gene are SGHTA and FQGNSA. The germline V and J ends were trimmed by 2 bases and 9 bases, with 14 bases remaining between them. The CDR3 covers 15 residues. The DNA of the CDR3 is TGTGCCAGCAGCTTAACCAGGCAGGGAAGTTCACCCCTCCACTTT. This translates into CASSLTRQGSSPLHF. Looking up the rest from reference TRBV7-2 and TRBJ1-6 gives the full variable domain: GAGVSQSPSNKVTEKGKDVELRCDPISGHTALYWYRQSLGQGLEFLIYFQGNSAPDKSGLPSDRFSAERTGGSVSTLTIQRTQQEDSAVYLCASSLTRQGSSPLHFGNGTRLTVT.

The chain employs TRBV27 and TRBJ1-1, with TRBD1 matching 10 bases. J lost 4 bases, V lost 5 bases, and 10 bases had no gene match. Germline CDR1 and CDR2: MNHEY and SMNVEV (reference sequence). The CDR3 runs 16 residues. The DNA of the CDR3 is TGTGCCAGCAGTGCCGGACAGGGGGGGTGGGTCACTGAAGCTTTCTTT. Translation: CASSAGQGGWVTEAFF.

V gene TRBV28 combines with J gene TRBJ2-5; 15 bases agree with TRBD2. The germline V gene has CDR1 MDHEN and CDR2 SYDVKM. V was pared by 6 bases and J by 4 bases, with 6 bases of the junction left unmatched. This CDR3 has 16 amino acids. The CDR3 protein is CASRRPGLAGGETQYF. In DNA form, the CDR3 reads TGTGCCAGCAGGCGCCCGGGACTAGCGGGGGGAGAGACCCAGTACTTC.

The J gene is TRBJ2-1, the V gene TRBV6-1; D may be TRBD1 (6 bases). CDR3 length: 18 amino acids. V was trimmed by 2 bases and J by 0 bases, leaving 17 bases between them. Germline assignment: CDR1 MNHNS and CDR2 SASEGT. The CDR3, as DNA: TGTGCCAGCAGTGAAATGGGGGCCCGTACGAGCTCCTACAATGAGCAGTTCTTC. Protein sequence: CASSEMGARTSSYNEQFF.

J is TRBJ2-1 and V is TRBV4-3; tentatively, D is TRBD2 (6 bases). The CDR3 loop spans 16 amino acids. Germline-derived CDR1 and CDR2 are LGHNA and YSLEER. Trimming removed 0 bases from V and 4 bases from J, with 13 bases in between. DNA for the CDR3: TGCGCCAGCAGCCAAGACAGATCTAGCGTTTACAATGAGCAGTTCTTC. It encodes CASSQDRSSVYNEQFF.

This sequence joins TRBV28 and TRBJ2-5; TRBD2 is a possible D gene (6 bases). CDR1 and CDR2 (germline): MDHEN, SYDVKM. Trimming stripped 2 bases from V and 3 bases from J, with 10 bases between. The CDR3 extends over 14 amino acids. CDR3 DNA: TGTGCCAGCAGTTTAGGTAGCGGCGAAGAGACCCAGTACTTC. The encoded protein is CASSLGSGEETQYF.

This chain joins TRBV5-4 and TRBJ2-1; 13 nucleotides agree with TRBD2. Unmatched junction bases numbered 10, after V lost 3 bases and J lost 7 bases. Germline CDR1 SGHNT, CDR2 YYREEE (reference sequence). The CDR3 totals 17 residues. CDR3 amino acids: CASSSGTSGTPFNEQFF. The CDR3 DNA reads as TGTGCCAGCAGCTCCGGGACTAGCGGGACTCCGTTTAATGAGCAGTTCTTC.

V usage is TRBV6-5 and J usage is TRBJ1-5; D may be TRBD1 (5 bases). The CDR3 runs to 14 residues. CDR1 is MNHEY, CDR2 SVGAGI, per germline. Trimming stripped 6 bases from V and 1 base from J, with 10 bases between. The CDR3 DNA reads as TGTGCCAGCAGGAAGACAGACAGCAATCAGCCCCAGCATTTT. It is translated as CASRKTDSNQPQHF.

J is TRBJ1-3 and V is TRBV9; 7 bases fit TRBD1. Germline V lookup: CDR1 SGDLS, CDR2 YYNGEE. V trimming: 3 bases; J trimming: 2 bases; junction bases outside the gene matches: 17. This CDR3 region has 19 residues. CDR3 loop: CASSALPLENRGTGNTIYF. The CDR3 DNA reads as TGTGCCAGCAGCGCCTTACCCCTGGAGAACAGGGGAACTGGAAACACCATATATTTT.

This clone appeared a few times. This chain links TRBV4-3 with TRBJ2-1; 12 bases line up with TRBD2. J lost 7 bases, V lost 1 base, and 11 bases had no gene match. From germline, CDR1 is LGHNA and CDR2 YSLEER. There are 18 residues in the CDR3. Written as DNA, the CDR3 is TGCGCCAGCAGCCAAGTCTGGCAGGCGACTAGCGGGAGTAATGAGCAGTTCTTC. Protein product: CASSQVWQATSGSNEQFF.

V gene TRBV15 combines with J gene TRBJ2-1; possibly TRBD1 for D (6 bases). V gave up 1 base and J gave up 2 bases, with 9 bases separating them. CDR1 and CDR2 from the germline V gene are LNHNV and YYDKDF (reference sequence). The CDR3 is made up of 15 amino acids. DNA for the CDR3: TGTGCCACCAGCAGAGCATCAGGGGCCTACAATGAGCAGTTCTTC. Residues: CATSRASGAYNEQFF.

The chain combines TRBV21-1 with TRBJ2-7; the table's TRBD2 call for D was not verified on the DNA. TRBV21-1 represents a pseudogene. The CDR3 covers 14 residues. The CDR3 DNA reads TGTGCCAGCAGCAAAAGGAGAAATCACTACGAGCAGTACTTC. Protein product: CASSKRRNHYEQYF.

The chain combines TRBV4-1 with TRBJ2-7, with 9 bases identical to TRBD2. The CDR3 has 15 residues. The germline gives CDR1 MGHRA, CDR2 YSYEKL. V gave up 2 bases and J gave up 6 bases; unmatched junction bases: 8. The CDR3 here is CASSQKSGGPFEQYF. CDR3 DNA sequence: TGCGCCAGCAGCCAAAAAAGCGGGGGGCCATTCGAGCAGTACTTC.

CDR3 in amino acids: CASSTKGANTGELFF. Written as DNA, the CDR3 is TGTGCCAGCAGCACAAAAGGGGCGAACACCGGGGAGCTGTTTTTT. This rearrangement joins TRBV9 to TRBJ2-2, with D possibly being TRBD1 (5 bases). The CDR3 is 15 residues long. Germline assignment: CDR1 SGDLS and CDR2 YYNGEE. Between the trimmed V and J ends, which lost 4 bases and 0 bases, there was a span of 10 bases. Supplemented by reference TRBV9 and TRBJ2-2, the full variable domain reads DSGVTQTPKHLITATGQRVTLRCSPRSGDLSVYWYQQSLDQGLQFLIQYYNGEERAKGNILERFSAQQFPDLHSELNLSSLELGDSALYFCASSTKGANTGELFFGEGSRLTVL.

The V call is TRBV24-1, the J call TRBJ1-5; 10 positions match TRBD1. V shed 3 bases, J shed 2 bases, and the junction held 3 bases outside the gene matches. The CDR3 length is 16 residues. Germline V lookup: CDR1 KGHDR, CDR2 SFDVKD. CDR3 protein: CATSDPGTGGNQPQHF. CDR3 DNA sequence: TGTGCCACCAGTGATCCCGGGACAGGGGGCAATCAGCCCCAGCATTTT.

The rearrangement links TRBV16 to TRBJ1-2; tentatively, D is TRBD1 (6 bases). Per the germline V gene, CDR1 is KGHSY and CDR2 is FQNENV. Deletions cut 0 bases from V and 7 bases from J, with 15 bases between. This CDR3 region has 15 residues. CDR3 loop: CASSQSMGTRFGYTF. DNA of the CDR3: TGTGCCAGCAGCCAATCAATGGGGACACGATTTGGCTACACCTTC.

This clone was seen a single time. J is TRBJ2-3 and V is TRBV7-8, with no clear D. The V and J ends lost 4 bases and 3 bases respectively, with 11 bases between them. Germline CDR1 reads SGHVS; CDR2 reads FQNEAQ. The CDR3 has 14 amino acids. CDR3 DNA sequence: TGTGCCAGCAGCTCCCCGGTTTGGACAGATACGCAGTATTTT. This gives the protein CASSSPVWTDTQYF. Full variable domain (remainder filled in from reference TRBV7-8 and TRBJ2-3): GAGVSQSPRYKVAKRGQDVALRCDPISGHVSLFWYQQALGQGPEFLTYFQNEAQLDKSGLPSDRFFAERPEGSVSTLKIQRTQQEDSAVYLCASSSPVWTDTQYFGPGTRLTVL.

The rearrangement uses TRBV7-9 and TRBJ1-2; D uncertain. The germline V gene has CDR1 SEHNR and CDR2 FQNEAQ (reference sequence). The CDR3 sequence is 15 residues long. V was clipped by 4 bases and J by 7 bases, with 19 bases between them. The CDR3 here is CASSSERARPSGYTF. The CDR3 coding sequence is TGTGCCAGCAGCTCTGAGAGGGCGCGTCCCTCTGGCTACACCTTC.

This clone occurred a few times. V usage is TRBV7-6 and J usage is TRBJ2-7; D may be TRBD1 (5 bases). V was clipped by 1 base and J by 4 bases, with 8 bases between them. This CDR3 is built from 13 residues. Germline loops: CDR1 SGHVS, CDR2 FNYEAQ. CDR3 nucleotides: TGTGCCAGCAGCTTAGAAAAGGGGTACGAGCAGTACTTC. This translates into CASSLEKGYEQYF.

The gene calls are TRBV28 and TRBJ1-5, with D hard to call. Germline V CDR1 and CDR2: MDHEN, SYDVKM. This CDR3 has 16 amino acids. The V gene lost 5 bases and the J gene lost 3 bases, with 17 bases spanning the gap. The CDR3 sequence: CASSLDPRWNNQPQHF. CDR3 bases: TGTGCCAGCAGTCTAGACCCGCGGTGGAACAATCAGCCCCAGCATTTT.

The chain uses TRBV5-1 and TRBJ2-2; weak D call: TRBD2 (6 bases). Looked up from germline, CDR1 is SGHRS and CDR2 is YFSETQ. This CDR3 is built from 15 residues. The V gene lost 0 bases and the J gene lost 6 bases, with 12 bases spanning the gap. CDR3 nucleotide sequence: TGCGCCAGCAGCTTGGTCGGGGGTTTCGCCGGGGAGCTGTTTTTT. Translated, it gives CASSLVGGFAGELFF. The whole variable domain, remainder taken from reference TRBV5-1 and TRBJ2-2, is KAGVTQTPRYLIKTRGQQVTLSCSPISGHRSVSWYQQTPGQGLQFLFEYFSETQRNKGNFPGRFSGRQFSNSRSEMNVSTLELGDSALYLCASSLVGGFAGELFFGEGSRLTVL.

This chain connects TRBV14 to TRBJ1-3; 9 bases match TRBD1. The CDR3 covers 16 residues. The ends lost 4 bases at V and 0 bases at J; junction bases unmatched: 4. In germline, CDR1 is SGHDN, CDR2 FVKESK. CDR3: CASSLGQGSSGNTIYF. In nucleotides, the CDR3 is TGTGCCAGCAGCCTAGGACAGGGGAGCTCTGGAAACACCATATATTTT.

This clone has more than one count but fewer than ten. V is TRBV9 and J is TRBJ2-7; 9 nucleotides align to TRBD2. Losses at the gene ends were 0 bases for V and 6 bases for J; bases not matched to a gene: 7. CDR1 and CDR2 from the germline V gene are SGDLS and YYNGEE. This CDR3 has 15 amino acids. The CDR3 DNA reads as TGTGCCAGCAGCGTAGACCCTAGCGGGGCAATCGAGCAGTACTTC. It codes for CASSVDPSGAIEQYF.

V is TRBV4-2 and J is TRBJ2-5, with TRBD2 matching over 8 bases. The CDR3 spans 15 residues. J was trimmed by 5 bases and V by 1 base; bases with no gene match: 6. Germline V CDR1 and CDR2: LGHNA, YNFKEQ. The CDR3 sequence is CASSQGGLGGETQYF. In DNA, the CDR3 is TGTGCCAGCAGCCAAGGGGGACTAGGAGGTGAGACCCAGTACTTC.

In DNA, the CDR3 is TGTGCCAGCTCATCAAACGTCCAGGGACAGGCGAACACTGAAGCTTTCTTT. The encoded protein is CASSSNVQGQANTEAFF. The chain carries TRBV18 and TRBJ1-1; 8 bases agree with TRBD1. The trim removed 5 bases at V and 1 base at J, leaving 12 bases unmatched. Germline assignment: CDR1 KGHSH and CDR2 LQKENI. The CDR3 spans 17 residues.

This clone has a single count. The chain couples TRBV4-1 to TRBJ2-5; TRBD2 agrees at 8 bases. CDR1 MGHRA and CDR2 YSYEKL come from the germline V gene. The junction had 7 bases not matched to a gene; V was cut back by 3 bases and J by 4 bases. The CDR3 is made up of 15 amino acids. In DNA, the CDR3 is TGCGCCAGCAGCCAGGGTAGCGGGGTCCCAGAGACCCAGTACTTC. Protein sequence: CASSQGSGVPETQYF.

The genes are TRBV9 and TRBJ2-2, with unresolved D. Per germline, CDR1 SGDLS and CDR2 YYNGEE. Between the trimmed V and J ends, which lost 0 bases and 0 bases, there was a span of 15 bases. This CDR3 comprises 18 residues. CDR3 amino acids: CASSVARQRHANTGELFF. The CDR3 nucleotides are TGTGCCAGCAGCGTAGCACGTCAGAGACACGCGAACACCGGGGAGCTGTTTTTT.

The CDR3: CASSPLGTSVSDTQYF. DNA for the CDR3: TGCGCCAGCAGCCCTCTTGGGACTAGCGTCTCAGATACGCAGTATTTT. The chain links TRBV4-1 to TRBJ2-3; 10 bases are shared with TRBD2. CDR3 length: 16 amino acids. Germline CDR1 MGHRA, CDR2 YSYEKL. V lost 4 bases and J lost 4; bases outside the gene matches: 8.

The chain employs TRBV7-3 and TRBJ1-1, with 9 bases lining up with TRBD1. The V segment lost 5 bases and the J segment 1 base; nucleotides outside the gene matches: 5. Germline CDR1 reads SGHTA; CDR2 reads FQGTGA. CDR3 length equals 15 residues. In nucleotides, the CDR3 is TGTGCCAGCAGCCCGATGGGACAGGGGAACACTGAAGCTTTCTTT. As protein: CASSPMGQGNTEAFF.

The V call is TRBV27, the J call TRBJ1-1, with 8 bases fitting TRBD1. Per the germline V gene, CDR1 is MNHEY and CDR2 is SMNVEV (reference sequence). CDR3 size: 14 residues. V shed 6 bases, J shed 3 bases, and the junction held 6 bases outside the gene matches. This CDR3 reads CASRKDRADTEAFF. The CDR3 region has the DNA TGTGCCAGCAGGAAGGACAGGGCTGACACTGAAGCTTTCTTT.